A single sample gave rise to the 30 T cell receptor beta chains below, sequenced in a study of T cells in Graves' hyperthyroidism and ophthalmopathy. Researchers amplified the TCR beta CDR3 regions from RNA transcripts. The HTBI primer set drove a first-round RT-PCR of the TCR CDR3. TCRdb reprocessed the multiplex PCR reads with MiXCR, giving one entry per CDR3 protein. The sample yields under 40,000 distinct CDR3 sequences, around 52% seen once. The sequenced material came from blood. The source is a woman in her 40s with Graves' ophthalmopathy.

In the case of this clonotype: At one end, the junction sequence differs from germline, possibly due to a read error. The V and J genes are TRBV10-3 and TRBJ1-5, with a weak D call TRBD1 (6 bases). Germline V gives CDR1 ENHRY, CDR2 SYGVKD. This CDR3 has 16 amino acids. CDR3 residues: CATSESRGNSNQPQHF. DNA of the CDR3: TGCGCCACCAGTGAGTCCAGGGGCAATAGCAATCAGCCCCAGCATTTT.

The sample holds many counts of this clonotype. The J gene is TRBJ1-4, the V gene TRBV6-1; the D gene is possibly TRBD1 (5 bases). Germline V gives CDR1 MNHNS, CDR2 SASEGT. This CDR3 region has 13 residues. V was clipped by 5 bases and J by 4 bases, with 8 bases between them. The CDR3 bases are TGTGCCAGCAGTTCGCAGGGTAATGAAAAACTGTTTTTT. It specifies CASSSQGNEKLFF.

This clonotype was detected a few times. No DNA is shown, since the ends of the CDR3 on it are uncertain; the CDR3 is the one TCRdb lists. The rearrangement links TRBV19 to TRBJ1-2; the table assigns TRBD1, which was not confirmed against the DNA. Per the germline V gene, CDR1 is LNHDA and CDR2 is SQIVND (reference sequence). The CDR3 is 14 amino acids long, termini counted. The chain's CDR3 is CASSVATGASGNTF.

J is TRBJ1-6 and V is TRBV9; 8 nucleotides match TRBD1. V shed 4 bases, J shed 10 bases, and the junction held 10 bases outside the gene matches. This CDR3 region has 15 residues. Per germline, CDR1 SGDLS and CDR2 YYNGEE. This CDR3 is CASSTGGDRGSPLHF. Written as DNA, the CDR3 is TGTGCCAGCAGCACCGGGGGAGACAGGGGATCACCCCTCCACTTT.

This clonotype was seen ten or more times. J is TRBJ2-1 and V is TRBV2; D possibly uses TRBD1 or TRBD2 (7 bases each). Trimming took off 6 bases at V and 3 bases at J, with 15 bases between the two ends. CDR1 is SNHLY, CDR2 FYNNEI, per germline. The CDR3 loop spans 15 amino acids. The CDR3 nucleotides are TGTGCCAGCAGCGAGGGCAGGGGGGGCTACAATGAGCAGTTCTTC. Its protein is CASSEGRGGYNEQFF.

This chain's CDR3 is CASSSYGGYKNIQYF. CDR3 DNA sequence: TGCGCCAGCAGCAGTTACGGGGGATACAAAAACATTCAGTACTTC. The rearrangement joins TRBV5-1 to TRBJ2-4; the D gene is possibly TRBD2 (6 bases). This CDR3 contains 15 residues. Trimming removed 4 bases at V and 3 bases at J, with 14 bases between. CDR1 and CDR2 (germline): SGHRS, YFSETQ.

V and J are TRBV11-1 and TRBJ2-2; D possibly corresponds to TRBD2 (6 bases). Germline CDR1 is SGHAT and CDR2 is FQDESV (reference sequence). This CDR3 region has 15 residues. Trimming cost V 8 bases and J 5 bases, with 18 bases left between them. CDR3 sequence reads: CASCLPSEITGELFF. As DNA, the CDR3 is TGTGCCAGCTGCCTTCCTAGCGAGATTACCGGGGAGCTGTTTTTT.

The chain carries TRBV20-1 and TRBJ1-2, with D possibly matching TRBD1 (5 bases). Germline-derived CDR1 and CDR2 are DFQATT and SNEGSKA (reference sequence). CDR3 size: 14 residues. V was clipped by 6 bases and J by 3 bases, with 17 bases between them. The CDR3 reads CSAASAGVDYGYTF. CDR3 nucleotide sequence: TGCAGTGCAGCCTCAGCGGGGGTGGACTATGGCTACACCTTC.

This clonotype has more than one count but fewer than ten. For the CDR3, the DNA is TGTGCCAGCAGCCAAGGAGACAAGTCTAATGAAAAACTGTTTTTT. It translates to CASSQGDKSNEKLFF. This chain connects TRBV3-1 to TRBJ1-4; D unclear. Germline V gene data show CDR1 as LGHDT and CDR2 as YNNKEL (reference sequence). The CDR3 totals 15 residues. V was trimmed by 1 base and J by 3 bases, leaving 9 bases between them. The full variable domain, rest sourced from reference TRBV3-1 and TRBJ1-4, is DTAVSQTPKYLVTQMGNDKSIKCEQNLGHDTMYWYKQDSKKFLKIMFSYNNKELIINETVPNRFSPKSPDKAHLNLHINSLELGDSAVYFCASSQGDKSNEKLFFGSGTQLSVL.

The gene calls are TRBV29-1 and TRBJ2-1; TRBD2 might be the D (6 bases). The germline V gene has CDR1 SQVTM and CDR2 ANQGSEA. The CDR3 has 12 amino acids. Trimming took off 7 bases at V and 5 bases at J, with 12 bases between the two ends. This CDR3 is CSARRVDNEQFF. The CDR3 coding sequence is TGCAGCGCCAGGAGGGTAGACAATGAGCAGTTCTTC.

About this clonotype itself: This may be a read error, as it is one base from a much larger clone. The conserved phenylalanine or tryptophan is not found at the CDR3 terminus, so this likely reflects a read error. The chain links TRBV9 to TRBJ2-1; D ambiguous. V was trimmed by 7 bases and J by 5 bases, leaving 13 bases between them. Germline V gene data show CDR1 as SGDLS and CDR2 as YYNGEE. The CDR3 runs 13 residues. This chain's CDR3 is CASSPRQHNEQFL. CDR3 nucleotides: TGTGCCAGCTCACCCAGGCAGCACAATGAGCAGTTCTTG.

This clonotype was observed at least ten times. The gene calls are TRBV5-8 and TRBJ2-5; D uncertain. Germline V lookup: CDR1 SGHTS, CDR2 YDEGEE. The CDR3 runs to 16 residues. The germline V and J ends were trimmed by 3 bases and 3 bases, with 18 bases remaining between them. This chain's CDR3 is CASSWGLLDSKETQYF. The CDR3 nucleotides are TGTGCCAGCAGCTGGGGTCTACTTGACTCGAAAGAGACCCAGTACTTC.

This clonotype has at least ten counts. V usage is TRBV6-1 and J usage is TRBJ1-5; TRBD1 matches 9 bases. Losses at the gene ends were 4 bases for V and 3 bases for J; bases not matched to a gene: 1. Germline CDR1 is MNHNS and CDR2 is SASEGT. CDR3 length: 14 residues. In DNA form, the CDR3 reads TGTGCCAGCAGTGGGGACAGGGCCAATCAGCCCCAGCATTTT. The encoded protein is CASSGDRANQPQHF.

In the case of this clonotype: At one end the junction does not follow the germline gene, possibly because of a read error. The chain recombines TRBV19 with TRBJ1-1, with unresolved D. CDR1 and CDR2 (germline): LNHDA, SQIVND (reference sequence). The CDR3 spans 11 residues. CDR3 residues: CASMAPREALF. DNA for the CDR3: TGTGCCAGTATGGCACCGCGGGAGGCTCTCTTT.

As DNA, the CDR3 is TGTGCCAGCAGCGTAGTCTATGGCTACACCTTC. As protein: CASSVVYGYTF. The chain joins TRBV9 to TRBJ1-2; D unresolved. The germline gives CDR1 SGDLS, CDR2 YYNGEE. Deletions cut 0 bases from V and 4 bases from J, with 1 base between. The CDR3 is 11 amino acids.

The rearrangement uses TRBV6-2 or TRBV6-3 and TRBJ1-1; D is unresolved. Trimming removed 8 bases from V and 3 bases from J, with 19 bases in between. This CDR3 is built from 15 residues. Germline assignment: CDR1 MNHEY and CDR2 SVGEGT. The CDR3 loop is CASSPREKMDTEAFF. CDR3 nucleotides: TGTGCCAGCTCACCGAGGGAAAAGATGGACACTGAAGCTTTCTTT.

This clonotype was seen ten or more times. This sequence joins TRBV6-5 and TRBJ2-1; D unclear. V was shortened by 0 bases and J by 2 bases, with 5 bases between the two germline ends. CDR1 and CDR2 (germline): MNHEY, SVGAGI. The CDR3 loop spans 14 amino acids. The CDR3 DNA sequence: TGTGCCAGCAGTTACTCTGACCCCTACAATGAGCAGTTCTTC. Residues: CASSYSDPYNEQFF.

With regard to this clonotype: One end of the junction is discordant with germline, which a read error may explain. The J gene is TRBJ1-2, the V gene TRBV6-2 or TRBV6-3; D not certain. Per the germline V gene, CDR1 is MNHEY and CDR2 is SVGEGT. CDR3 length: 15 amino acids. The CDR3 nucleotides are TGTGCCAGCAACTACGGTAAAACAACTAACCATGGCTACACCTTC. It encodes CASNYGKTTNHGYTF.

Of note for this clonotype: At one boundary the junction diverges from the germline segment, which might be a read error. This chain connects TRBV6-5 to TRBJ2-3; the match to TRBD2 covers 7 bases. Germline assignment: CDR1 MNHEY and CDR2 SVGAGI. This CDR3 has 15 residues. This CDR3 reads CASSKGRARSDTQYF. CDR3 in DNA: TGCGCCTCCTCCAAGGGGAGGGCCAGATCAGATACGCAGTATTTT.

The chain recombines TRBV29-1 with TRBJ2-7; the match to TRBD1 covers 7 bases. In germline, CDR1 is SQVTM, CDR2 ANQGSEA. CDR3 length: 11 residues. J was trimmed by 2 bases and V by 7 bases; bases with no gene match: 2. Here the CDR3 reads CSGQGAYEQYF. The CDR3 DNA is TGCAGCGGGCAGGGGGCCTACGAGCAGTACTTC.

As concerns this clonotype: In this CDR3 the conserved last residue, phenylalanine or tryptophan, is missing, so a read error is likely. CDR3 nucleotide sequence: TGCAGTGCTACACAGGGAAGGAAATTGAACACTGAAGCTTTCTTG. This codes for CSATQGRKLNTEAFL. The chain carries TRBV20-1 and TRBJ1-1; perhaps TRBD1 as D (6 bases). The length of the CDR3 is 15 residues. Germline-derived CDR1 and CDR2 are DFQATT and SNEGSKA (reference sequence). V lost 4 bases, J lost 0 bases, and 15 bases lay in between.

This clonotype was seen many times. DNA for the CDR3: TGTGCCAGCAGCTTGTTTTCGGGGGTCCTCCAAGAGACCCAGTACTTC. It yields the protein CASSLFSGVLQETQYF. This chain connects TRBV5-6 to TRBJ2-5; TRBD2 might be the D (6 bases). The V gene's germline CDR1 is SGHDT and CDR2 YYEEEE. The length of the CDR3 is 16 residues. The germline V and J ends were trimmed by 1 base and 1 base, with 14 bases remaining between them.

This clonotype was counted many times. This chain links TRBV2 with TRBJ2-5; 9 nucleotides agree with TRBD2. Germline V gives CDR1 SNHLY, CDR2 FYNNEI. This CDR3 is 18 amino acids long. With V trimmed by 2 bases and J by 5 bases, 15 bases remained unmatched. The CDR3, as DNA: TGTGCCAGCAGTGAAAGGGGAGGGCTGCGGGGGGGCTATGAGACCCAGTACTTC. Encoded protein: CASSERGGLRGGYETQYF. Combining the CDR3 with reference TRBV2 and TRBJ2-5 gives the whole variable domain EPEVTQTPSHQVTQMGQEVILRCVPISNHLYFYWYRQILGQKVEFLVSFYNNEISEKSEIFDDQFSVERPDGSNFTLKIRSTKLEDSAMYFCASSERGGLRGGYETQYFGPGTRLLVL.

The chain is built from TRBV19 and TRBJ1-6; TRBD1 agrees at 10 bases. V shed 9 bases, J shed 10 bases, and the junction held 9 bases outside the gene matches. Germline V gene sequence: CDR1 LNHDA, CDR2 SQIVND (reference sequence). This CDR3 contains 14 residues. The CDR3 protein is CARPNRDRGSPLHF. In DNA, the CDR3 is TGTGCCAGACCAAACCGGGACAGGGGATCACCCCTCCACTTT. Supplemented by reference TRBV19 and TRBJ1-6, the full variable domain reads DGGITQSPKYLFRKEGQNVTLSCEQNLNHDAMYWYRQDPGQGLRLIYYSQIVNDFQKGDIAEGYSVSREKKESFPLTVTSAQKNPTAFYLCARPNRDRGSPLHFGNGTRLTVT.

Note on this clonotype: No conserved phenylalanine or tryptophan is present at the end of the CDR3, so a read error is the likely explanation. V is TRBV19 and J is TRBJ2-7; 7 bases match TRBD2. The CDR3 consists of 12 residues. After removal of 7 bases from V and 7 bases from J, the junction contained 7 bases not matched to a gene. The germline V gene encodes CDR1 LNHDA and CDR2 SQIVND (reference sequence). The CDR3 reads CASKAGVREQYL. For the CDR3, the DNA is TGTGCCAGTAAGGCGGGAGTAAGGGAGCAGTACCTC.

By frequency in the sample, this clonotype is medium-sized. V gene TRBV7-2 combines with J gene TRBJ2-7; D is perhaps TRBD1 (6 bases). V shed 3 bases and J shed 0 bases, with 9 bases lying between them. CDR1 is SGHTA, CDR2 FQGNSA, per germline. The CDR3 length is 14 residues. The CDR3 protein is CASSFPGHSYEQYF. CDR3 coding DNA: TGTGCCAGCAGCTTTCCGGGACACTCCTACGAGCAGTACTTC.

The chain recombines TRBV15 with TRBJ2-5, with 7 positions matching TRBD2. Germline V gene lookup returns CDR1 LNHNV and CDR2 YYDKDF (reference sequence). The junction had 16 bases not matched to a gene; V was cut back by 5 bases and J by 10 bases. The length of the CDR3 is 15 residues. The CDR3 DNA sequence: TGTGCCACCAGCGGGATCCGGGACTACCACAGTGGCCAGTACTTC. Its translation is CATSGIRDYHSGQYF.

The chain is built from TRBV19 and TRBJ2-5; 7 bases align to TRBD1. CDR3 length: 14 amino acids. Per germline, CDR1 LNHDA and CDR2 SQIVND (reference sequence). Trimming cost V 4 bases and J 5 bases; bases outside gene matches: 7. DNA of the CDR3: TGTGCCAGTAGTAAACAGGGGATATTTGAGACCCAGTACTTC. The encoded protein is CASSKQGIFETQYF.

This chain links TRBV19 with TRBJ1-5, with 7 bases aligning to TRBD1. The CDR3 loop spans 14 amino acids. The trim removed 5 bases at V and 1 base at J, leaving 2 bases unmatched. Per the germline V gene, CDR1 is LNHDA and CDR2 is SQIVND (reference sequence). CDR3 protein: CASSATGSNQPQHF. CDR3 sequence (DNA): TGTGCCAGTAGTGCGACAGGGAGCAATCAGCCCCAGCATTTT.

CDR3 region: CSVGLAGADEQFF. CDR3 nucleotide sequence: TGCAGCGTCGGACTAGCGGGAGCGGATGAGCAGTTCTTC. The gene calls are TRBV29-1 and TRBJ2-1; 13 positions match TRBD2. The CDR3 runs to 13 residues. The V segment lost 6 bases and the J segment 8 bases; nucleotides outside the gene matches: 4. CDR1 SQVTM and CDR2 ANQGSEA come from the germline V gene.